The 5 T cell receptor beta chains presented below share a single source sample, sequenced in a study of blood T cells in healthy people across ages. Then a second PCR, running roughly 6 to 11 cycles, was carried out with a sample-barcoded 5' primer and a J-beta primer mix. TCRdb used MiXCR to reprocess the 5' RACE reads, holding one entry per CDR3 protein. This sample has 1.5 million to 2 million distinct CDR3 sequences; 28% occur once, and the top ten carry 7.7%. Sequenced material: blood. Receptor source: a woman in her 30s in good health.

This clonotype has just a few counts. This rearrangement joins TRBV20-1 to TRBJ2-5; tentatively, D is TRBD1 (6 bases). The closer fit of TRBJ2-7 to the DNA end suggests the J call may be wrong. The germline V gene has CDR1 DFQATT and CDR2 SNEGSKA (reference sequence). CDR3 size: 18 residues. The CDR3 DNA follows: TGCAGTGCTAGTCTCTGGGACAAGGGGTCTCGGCTGGGTTACGAGCAGTACTTC. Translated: CSASLWDKGSRLGYEQYF.

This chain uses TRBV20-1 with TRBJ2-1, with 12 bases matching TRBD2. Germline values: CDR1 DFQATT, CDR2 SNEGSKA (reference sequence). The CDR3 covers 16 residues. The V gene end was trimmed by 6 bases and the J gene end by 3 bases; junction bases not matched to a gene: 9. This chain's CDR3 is CSATDPTSGGYNEQFF. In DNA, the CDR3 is TGCAGTGCAACTGACCCGACTAGCGGGGGCTACAATGAGCAGTTCTTC.

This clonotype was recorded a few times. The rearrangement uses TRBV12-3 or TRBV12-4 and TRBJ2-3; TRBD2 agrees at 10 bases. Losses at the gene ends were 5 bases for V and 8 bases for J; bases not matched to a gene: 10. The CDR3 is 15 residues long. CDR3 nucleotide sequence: TGTGCCAGCAGTCCCAGCGGGGGGGCTCTGGTTACGCAGTATTTT. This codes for CASSPSGGALVTQYF.

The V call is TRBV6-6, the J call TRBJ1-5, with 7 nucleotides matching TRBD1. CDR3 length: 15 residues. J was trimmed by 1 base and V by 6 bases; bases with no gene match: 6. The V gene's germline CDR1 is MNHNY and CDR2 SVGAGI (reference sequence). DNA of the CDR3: TGTGCCAGCAGACGCAGGGGGGAGAGCAATCAGCCCCAGCATTTT. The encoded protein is CASRRRGESNQPQHF.

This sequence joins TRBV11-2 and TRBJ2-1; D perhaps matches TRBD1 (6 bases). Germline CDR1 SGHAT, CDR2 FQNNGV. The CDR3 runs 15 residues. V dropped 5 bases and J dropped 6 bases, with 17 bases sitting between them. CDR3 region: CASSIPLQGSNEQFF. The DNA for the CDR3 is TGTGCCAGCAGCATCCCCCTACAGGGTTCCAATGAGCAGTTCTTC.